Listed here is a single T cell receptor (beta chain). Its antigen is not yet known. It has no much larger one-base neighbor in the sample; base qualities were not kept. The cohort comprised 666 healthy bone marrow donors. At the time of sampling, every cohort member was nominally healthy, though immune exposures that went unrecorded were likely present. The donor tested CMV seronegative, placing the donor among the 350 to 400 seronegative members of the cohort. Each donor provided a peripheral blood sample, and peripheral blood mononuclear cells were used for TCR beta sequencing. Genomic DNA extraction from the blood cell samples was performed with the Qiagen DNeasy Blood Extraction Kit. This entry belongs to a study of cytomegalovirus exposure and HLA in healthy donors (dated by TCRdb to about 2017). Concerning the study at large: An earlier analysis of approximately 640 of the donors reported 250 to 350 Gb of sequence data and roughly 110 million unique TCR beta sequences from 150 million to 200 million T cells. Of the approximately 400 genotyped donors, approximately 80% were placed in the genetic ancestry cluster associated with self-reported Caucasian donors. Because of strong linkage in the cohort, roughly 5 DR-DQ haplotypes were treated as single units for association and clustering. In the later analysis, no new phenotypic data were used to find candidate immune exposures; instead, reliance was placed on TCR beta sequences and their occurrence across donors. Among about 360 genotyped donors of the cohort, an average of about 240,000 unique TCR beta nucleotide sequences were sequenced per donor, 15% to 20% of them non-productive. A later analysis re-examined previously published TCR beta repertoires from about 700 donors and added high-resolution HLA genotyping to investigate patterns of TCR occurrence. The study combined high-throughput TCR immunosequencing, statistical association of individual TCRs with disease status, and machine learning to predict cytomegalovirus infection status. Using immunosequencing, the study profiled T cell repertoires from about 610 subjects and related those repertoires to cytomegalovirus serostatus. A later genetic analysis took genome-wide SNP genotypes for about three fifths of the 666 donors and used that subset as a discovery cohort. All discovery cohort repertoires had been generated on a single sequencing platform. HLA typing covered class I and class II loci at four-digit resolution. The study aimed to test whether signatures of past pathogen exposure could be identified by cataloging public T cell receptors. An early release covering roughly 640 HLA-typed donors comprised about 300 gigabases of sequencing data and tens of millions of unique TCR sequences. Donor age, sex, ethnicity and CMV serostatus were compiled together with the repertoire data. Besides the first cohort of approximately 710 subjects, a separate validation cohort made up of 90 to 150 different subjects was used. The number of typed donors differed by locus: about 620-630 for A, B, C, DRB1 and DQB1; approximately 530 for DQA1; 600 to 610 for DPA1; and roughly 450 for DPB1. An earlier analysis of a few hundred of the donors applied high-throughput TCR beta sequencing to assess whether each TCR beta V gene segment acted as functional or pseudogenic. Paper-wide results and their limitations: HLA typing was unavailable for some donors at each locus, so association tests used only the typed subset. According to a later analysis, TCR association rates differed among HLA loci, with DRB1 alleles showing the most associated TCRs and HLA-C alleles showing the fewest. A later analysis found that most CMV-associated TCR beta chains appeared HLA-restricted, with HLA associations seemingly driven largely by CMV exposure. In an earlier analysis of fewer than 750 of the donors, most TCR beta V segments were observed in productive rearrangements about 87% or about 30% of the time, broadly matching IMGT annotations. When HLA alleles, especially DR and DQ, strongly co-occurred, attributing TCR associations to individual alleles was difficult. A further reported finding was that TCR beta sequences accurately predicted the HLA-A and HLA-B alleles for most subjects in the first cohort. The study listed approximately 160 TCR beta chains as associated with cytomegalovirus. This cohort had only TCR beta chains sequenced, and the lack of alpha or paired-chain data limited which features could be detected. The only immune exposure information available for the cohort was CMV serostatus. In a later analysis, 15,000 to 20,000 TCR beta sequences were associated with specific HLA alleles at a false discovery rate of 0.05. The sequencing pipeline was judged likely to have produced a cluster of highly shared sequence variants as a technical artifact. Compared with the roughly 720-donor mean, donors in an Asian-associated ancestry cluster had fewer N-insertions in productive TCRs, according to a later genetic analysis. Sequencing depth was assumed to be roughly uniform across donors in the presence/absence analyses, though that assumption may not hold. The authors suggested that the approach could potentially be extended to other disease states and immunological phenotypes. While some public TCRs were present in many individuals, most TCR sequences turned up only very rarely across donors. A few of the identified cytomegalovirus-associated TCR beta chains were confirmed in vitro to be specific for cytomegalovirus antigens. The classifier was reported to diagnose cytomegalovirus status with high specificity and sensitivity in both the original and validation cohorts. Linkage disequilibrium might explain the correlated functional status among segregating V segments, but an unknown experimental factor could not be excluded. Because counts were too low, seventeen rarely observed V segments, including chromosome 9 orphons, were left out of the earlier analysis of 587 of the donors. A later analysis found that HLA-associated TCR beta chains were more clonally expanded and had lower generation probabilities than equally common non-associated chains. V-gene and J-gene trimming of TCR beta chains was associated with a missense DCLRE1C variant in a later genetic analysis, and the association was replicated in an independent cohort. Several of the top co-occurrence clusters appeared to be linked to parvovirus B19, influenza, CMV and Epstein-Barr virus, according to a later analysis.

Receptor libraries were prepared by the immunoSEQ multiplex PCR assay. For the multiplex PCR, a mixture combining 60 forward primers for TCR Vbeta segments and 13 reverse primers for TCR Jbeta segments was used. Amplification of the CDR3 region of rearranged TCR beta genes was performed with a multiplex PCR assay on genomic DNA. The amplified TCR beta libraries were sequenced on the Illumina HiSeq System as 87-base-pair reads. As for how the authors treated the data: A later analysis counted approximately 84 million unique TCR beta chains across the 690 or so repertoires, and roughly 10 million of these chains were shared by at least two donors. Raw reads were error-corrected and collapsed into unique sequences with a nearest-neighbor algorithm that merged closely related sequences to remove PCR and sequencing errors. CDR3 sequences were aligned to IMGT reference sequences to assign V, D and J gene segments. Each retained sequence needed at least a six-nucleotide match to both a V gene segment and a J gene segment. A rearrangement was called productive if the CDR3 had no stop codons and remained in frame with V and J, and every other rearrangement was called non-productive. Following IMGT convention, CDR3 was defined as the stretch from the second conserved V-encoded cysteine to the conserved J-encoded phenylalanine. The earlier analysis of 550 to 650 of the donors excluded any sequence lacking an unambiguous match to a single V gene segment. An earlier analysis of just under 600 of the donors called V segments functional above 56.7% productive rearrangements and segregating when the between-donor standard deviation exceeded 5%. A statistical classification framework was built to diagnose cytomegalovirus status from the catalog of TCR beta chain sequences. V and J gene assignment, in a later analysis, came from comparing TCR nucleotide sequences with IMGT/GENE-DB human TR gene sequences. The TCRdist pipeline was used in a later analysis to assign CDR3 sequences and most-parsimonious VDJ recombination scenarios. In a later analysis, each TCR beta chain was defined by its CDR3 amino acid sequence together with its V-gene family, and reads lacking a unique V-gene family were excluded. A later analysis removed 592 highly shared, low-generation-probability nucleotide sequences to deal with suspected cross-contamination and a sequencing artifact. In a later analysis, a clonal expansion index was calculated for each public chain from normalized within-repertoire ranks of inferred template counts. In a later analysis, generation probabilities were computed with a VDJ recombination model fitted to out-of-frame rearrangements, and the resulting probabilities were checked against IGoR. In a later analysis, hypergeometric tests were used to score TCR-TCR, TCR-HLA and TCR-CMV co-occurrence, with a repertoire-size bias correction applied to TCR pairs. To estimate false discovery rates, a later analysis permuted the HLA or CMV assignments 20 times. In a later analysis, co-occurring TCRs were grouped with DBSCAN, and TCRdist sequence similarity was added when clustering was performed within HLA-allele-positive subsets. Co-occurrence clustering excluded repertoires with fewer than 30,000 or more than 120,000 public chains, plus five with anomalous nucleotide sharing. TCRdb carries this immuneACCESS record with in-frame sequences only. Its versions omit some clonotypes, under half of them owing to an unresolved V gene in the studies checked, with the rest unexplained. V and J calls and clone size follow that table, whereas D and trimming were derived from the DNA. Across this sample there are approximately 90,000 clones, with approximately 63% seen only once. 6% to 6.5% of the sample goes to the ten largest clones.

The receptor comes from a woman aged 25 to 39 in good health and CMV-seronegative. Input material: PBMCs.

DNA sequence: TGCGCCAGCAGCCCCGGACAGCTTCGCGACGAGCAGTACTTC. This gives the protein CASSPGQLRDEQYF. The sequence is built from TRBV5-1 and TRBJ2-7, with TRBD1 perhaps the D gene, on 6 matching bases. From its cysteine to its phenylalanine, the CDR3 spans 14 amino acids. Only the CDR3 DNA stays, 42 bases, in frame from base 1. CDR1 and CDR2 were assigned from the germline V gene as SGHRS and YFSETQ. V loses 4 bases, J loses 5 bases, and the germline ends lie 16 bases apart.